This T cell receptor (beta chain) is from a study of CD4 T cells in relation to SARS-CoV-2 and coronaviruses. Study background: After nine to eleven days of antigen culture, PBMC TCR beta CDR3s were sequenced.

The CDR3 is 16 residues long. V was clipped by 2 bases and J by 5 bases; unmatched bases: 8. CDR1 is MNHNS, CDR2 SASEGT, per germline. Sequencing used immunoSEQ multiplex PCR; TCRdb keeps in-frame clones, though not all of them. Here the sample spans some 32,000 clones, more than 65% being singletons. Points on this clone: Its antigen is not known.

Notes on the study in general: In roughly 60% of donors, memory CD4+ clonotypes crossrecognized SARS-CoV-2 and at least one common cold coronavirus spike. SARS-CoV-2-driven expansion was significantly weaker in crossreactive than monoreactive clones.

The sequence derives from an adult with COVID-19. Material for sequencing was memory CD4+ T cells from PBMCs, cultured in vitro. The chain employs TRBV6-1 and TRBJ2-5, with 10 bases identical to TRBD2. CDR3 DNA: TGTGCCAGCAGTGAATGGCTAGCGGGAGAAAGTGAGACCCAGTACTTC. It translates to CASSEWLAGESETQYF.